This T cell receptor (beta chain) was identified in a study of CD8+CD57+ T cells in acquired aplastic anemia. Across the study: Yields of DNA that came from sorted CD4+ and CD8+ cells averaged about 3 ug. Overall study results and limits: It was found that under 30 CD8+ CDR3 sequences were shared between patients and controls.

CD8+CD57+ cell expansion had been shown by flow cytometry in patients chosen for sequencing. Every patient was diagnosed with severe acquired aplastic anemia. Patient blood was sampled before any therapy had been received. CDR1 and CDR2 from the germline V gene are SGHTA and FQGTGA. The CDR3 totals 13 residues, both ends included. Regarding this clonotype: Its target is not known. A much more abundant neighbour one base away suggests this may be a read error. Likely a read error: the CDR3 ends without its conserved phenylalanine or tryptophan. No DNA is shown, since the ends of the CDR3 on it are uncertain; the CDR3 is the one TCRdb lists.

CDR3 and TCR beta VDJ profiling relied on genomic DNA as the template. TCRdb redid the calling of the reads with MiXCR, one entry per CDR3 protein. The sample carries about 270,000 distinct CDR3 sequences, 65% to 90% recorded once. The chain employs TRBV7-3 and TRBJ1-2. The receptor's source is a human donor with aplastic anemia. Sequences were obtained from sorted CD4+, CD8+, or CD8+CD57+ T cells (not recorded which) from PBMCs. The CDR3 is CASSAVAETQYIG.